This T cell receptor (beta chain) was documented in a study of cytomegalovirus exposure and HLA in healthy donors. General study points: Across HLA loci, a later analysis found differing TCR association rates, with DRB1 most and HLA-C fewest. Roughly even sequencing depth across donors was the assumption behind the presence/absence analyses.

Researchers ran the PCR with 60 Vbeta and 13 Jbeta primers. In the original processing: Among the unique TCR beta chains that a later analysis counted, about 81 million in all, 10 million to 14 million were shared. Libraries were prepared by immunoSEQ multiplex PCR; TCRdb keeps only in-frame clonotypes and omits some of them. The V and J calls and clone size are taken from that table; D and trimming were inferred from the DNA. The sample includes more than 100,000 clones, 66% of them seen just once. This clone has more than one count but fewer than ten. Its specificity is not known. Trimming removed 3 bases from V and 4 bases from J; junction bases left unmatched: 7. The CDR3 contains 15 residues. Germline V lookup: CDR1 SEHNR, CDR2 FQNEAQ (reference sequence).

The source of this sequence is a woman between 45 and 65 years old in good health and CMV-seronegative. This chain joins TRBV7-9 and TRBJ2-3; 7 bases line up with TRBD2. Material: PBMCs. Here the CDR3 reads CASSLGGSLADTQYF. CDR3 bases: TGTGCCAGCAGCTTGGGGGGGTCCCTGGCAGATACGCAGTATTTT.